The rows below give T cell receptor beta chains drawn from one sample of a study of memory B cells and T cells in multiple sclerosis. Produced via immunoSEQ multiplex PCR; TCRdb's table is partial and in-frame only. The sample lists tens of thousands of clones, approximately 85% occurring once. These TCRs' antigens remain unknown. What was sequenced was PBMCs from blood kept in culture. These receptor sequences come from a human donor with multiple sclerosis. Each CDR3 is given with its conserved first and last residue. The D gene is left open where the match is weak. Only part of the rows carry a size: once, few, many, or a class if the clone is expanded.

J gene: TRBJ2-5; clone size: .; V gene: TRBV15; D gene: .; CDR3 protein: CATSRDVGETQYF; CDR3 DNA: TGTGCCACCAGCAGAGACGTGGGGGAGACCCAGTACTTC
J gene: TRBJ1-2; clone size: .; V gene: TRBV25-1; D gene: .; CDR3 protein: CASSESHGYTF; CDR3 DNA: TGTGCCAGCAGTGAATCCCATGGCTACACCTTC
J gene: TRBJ2-1; clone size: .; V gene: TRBV5-1; D gene: TRBD2; CDR3 protein: CASSSGLAGAPSSYNEQFF; CDR3 DNA: TGCGCCAGCAGCTCCGGACTAGCGGGGGCGCCTAGCTCCTACAATGAGCAGTTCTTC
J gene: TRBJ2-7; clone size: .; V gene: TRBV6-5; D gene: TRBD1; CDR3 protein: CASTPRQGGYEQYF; CDR3 DNA: TGTGCCAGCACCCCTCGACAGGGGGGTTACGAGCAGTACTTC
J gene: TRBJ1-6; clone size: .; V gene: TRBV7-9; D gene: .; CDR3 protein: CASSSSGRSSYNSPLHF; CDR3 DNA: TGTGCCAGCAGCTCTAGCGGGCGGAGCTCCTATAATTCACCCCTCCACTTT
J gene: TRBJ1-1; clone size: once; V gene: TRBV6-5; D gene: .; CDR3 protein: CASREGGTEAFF; CDR3 DNA: TGTGCCAGCCGTGAGGGGGGCACTGAAGCTTTCTTT
J gene: TRBJ1-2; clone size: .; V gene: TRBV27; D gene: TRBD1; CDR3 protein: CASSPRTGVGYTF; CDR3 DNA: TGTGCCAGCAGTCCACGGACAGGGGTAGGCTACACCTTC
J gene: TRBJ1-3; clone size: .; V gene: TRBV4-1; D gene: .; CDR3 protein: CASSQDDVLGRSGNTIYF; CDR3 DNA: TGCGCCAGCAGCCAAGATGATGTATTGGGACGCTCTGGAAACACCATATATTTT
J gene: TRBJ1-1; clone size: once; V gene: TRBV6-6; D gene: .; CDR3 protein: CTSSYSAGEYLTEAFF; CDR3 DNA: TGTACCAGCAGTTACTCAGCAGGGGAGTATCTCACTGAAGCTTTCTTT
J gene: TRBJ2-7; clone size: .; V gene: TRBV6-5; D gene: .; CDR3 protein: CASSYRRGGTYEQYF; CDR3 DNA: TGTGCCAGCAGTTACCGCAGGGGTGGGACCTACGAGCAGTACTTC
J gene: TRBJ2-5; clone size: once; V gene: TRBV7-7; D gene: .; CDR3 protein: CASSLASGVQETQYF; CDR3 DNA: TGTGCTAGCAGCTTAGCGTCTGGGGTCCAAGAGACCCAGTACTTC
J gene: TRBJ1-1; clone size: .; V gene: TRBV28; D gene: .; CDR3 protein: CASSLLHTNTEAFF; CDR3 DNA: TGTGCCAGCAGTTTATTGCACACGAACACTGAAGCTTTCTTT